The 3 T cell receptor beta chains below come from one sample, sequenced in a study of CD8 T cells in Susac syndrome. When the RNA was reverse transcribed, random hexamers were used with an input of about 0.5 to 1 ug. Each CDR3 protein is one row after TCRdb ran MiXCR on the immunoSEQ multiplex PCR reads. Altogether some 120,000 distinct CDR3 sequences are present, nearly 95% being singletons, with the ten largest covering 0.09% to 0.15%. Sequencing input: CD4+ T cells from PBMCs. These receptors came from a human donor in good health.

This chain uses TRBV12-3 or TRBV12-4 with TRBJ2-7; tentatively, D is TRBD1 (5 bases). Trimming cost V 3 bases and J 0 bases, with 12 bases left between them. The CDR3 is 15 residues long. CDR3 in DNA: TGTGCCAGCAGTTTCGTCCAGGGAAGCTCCTACGAGCAGTACTTC. Protein: CASSFVQGSSYEQYF.

The chain uses TRBV5-6 and TRBJ1-2, with D perhaps TRBD1 (5 bases). The length of the CDR3 is 12 residues. V was clipped by 4 bases and J by 9 bases, with 13 bases between them. Germline V CDR1 and CDR2: SGHDT, YYEEEE. The CDR3 loop reads CASSLGLGRYTF. As DNA, the CDR3 is TGTGCCAGCAGCCTAGGCTTGGGGCGCTACACCTTC.

The chain has TRBV20-1 and TRBJ2-4; D gene ambiguous. The germline V gene has CDR1 DFQATT and CDR2 SNEGSKA (reference sequence). V was pared by 0 bases and J by 1 base, with 7 bases between. CDR3 length: 14 residues. The CDR3, as DNA: TGCAGTGCTAGAGAGACTTTGGCCAAAAACATTCAGTACTTC. It codes for CSARETLAKNIQYF.